The entry below gives a single T cell receptor beta chain sequence along with its context. This sample is drawn from a study of blood T cell repertoires in COVID-19. In the study overall: PBMCs, B-cell-depleted T cells, or T cells provided the cDNA or gDNA that made up the material.

CDR1 is KGHDR and CDR2 is SFDVKD in the germline V gene. V was trimmed by 3 bases and J by 6 bases, leaving 17 bases between them. This CDR3 is built from 16 residues. Produced via immunoSEQ multiplex PCR; TCRdb's table is partial and in-frame only. The sample has over 200,000 clones, roughly four fifths seen once. Sequenced: peripheral blood. The sequence was obtained from a man in his fifties with active or convalescent COVID-19. The rearrangement joins TRBV24-1 to TRBJ2-1; weak D call: TRBD2 (6 bases). CDR3 sequence (DNA): TGTGCCACCAGTGATCGCTTACCGGGGGTAAGCAATGAGCAGTTCTTC. This gives the protein CATSDRLPGVSNEQFF.